The 18 T cell receptor beta chains below all came from one sample that was sequenced in a study of blood T cell repertoires in COVID-19. Using immunoSEQ multiplex PCR, the repertoire was profiled, and TCRdb retains in-frame clones only, with some absent. Of some 140,000 clones listed, approximately 79% are singletons. The sequenced material came from PBMCs or T cells enriched from blood (not recorded which). These receptors originate from a man aged 35-49 years with acute COVID-19.

The CDR3 region is CASSRKDRGQPQHF. DNA of the CDR3: TGTGCCAGCAGCCGTAAGGACAGGGGGCAGCCCCAGCATTTT. This chain joins TRBV9 and TRBJ1-5, with TRBD1 identical over 10 bases. CDR3 length: 14 amino acids. From germline, CDR1 is SGDLS and CDR2 YYNGEE. With 4 bases clipped from V and 7 bases from J, the junction kept 5 bases outside the gene matches.

CDR3 nucleotides: TGTGCCAGCAGCCGCAAGCCCCGGGACTACAATGAGCAGTTCTTC. This sequence encodes CASSRKPRDYNEQFF. The chain combines TRBV7-3 with TRBJ2-1, with D possibly matching TRBD2 (5 bases). Trimming took 5 bases from V and 3 from J, leaving 14 bases between them. This CDR3 spans 15 amino acids. In germline, CDR1 is SGHTA, CDR2 FQGTGA.

The CDR3: CASSTGTGAYEQYF. The DNA of the CDR3 is TGTGCCAGCTCAACCGGGACAGGGGCCTACGAGCAGTACTTC. This chain uses TRBV18 with TRBJ2-7; 10 bases agree with TRBD1. Looked up from germline, CDR1 is KGHSH and CDR2 is LQKENI. The CDR3 is made up of 14 amino acids. The J segment lost 2 bases and the V segment lost 5 bases, leaving 3 bases of the junction unmatched.

The V and J genes are TRBV20-1 and TRBJ1-2, with 8 bases identical to TRBD1. The CDR3 extends over 12 amino acids. The J segment lost 6 bases and the V segment lost 3 bases, leaving 3 bases of the junction unmatched. The germline V gene encodes CDR1 DFQATT and CDR2 SNEGSKA (reference sequence). For the CDR3, the DNA is TGCAGTGCTAGTAAGACAGGGGATGGCTACACCTTC. Its protein product is CSASKTGDGYTF.

This chain links TRBV19 with TRBJ2-1; the D gene is possibly TRBD2 (6 bases). The CDR3 runs to 16 residues. Trimming pared 3 bases from V and 4 bases from J, leaving 16 bases between. Looked up from germline, CDR1 is LNHDA and CDR2 is SQIVND (reference sequence). The CDR3 spells CASSMASGPIYNEQFF. DNA for the CDR3: TGTGCCAGTAGTATGGCAAGCGGGCCGATATACAATGAGCAGTTCTTC.

Only a few counts were recorded for this clone. V and J are TRBV19 and TRBJ2-2; 10 bases line up with TRBD1. Germline V gene data show CDR1 as LNHDA and CDR2 as SQIVND (reference sequence). J lost 10 bases, V lost 4 bases, and 3 bases had no gene match. The CDR3 runs 13 residues. The CDR3, as DNA: TGTGCCAGTAGTAGACAGGGGGCATTGGAGCTGTTTTTT. It yields the protein CASSRQGALELFF.

J is TRBJ2-7 and V is TRBV6-5; D might be TRBD2 (6 bases). Germline values: CDR1 MNHEY, CDR2 SVGAGI. V lost 6 bases to trimming and J lost 1 base, with 13 bases between them. The CDR3 is 14 amino acids. This chain's CDR3 is CASRRTGDSYEQYF. CDR3 nucleotides: TGTGCCAGCAGGCGGACGGGGGATTCCTACGAGCAGTACTTC.

In its sample, this clone was seen once. The chain joins TRBV15 to TRBJ2-5; possible D gene TRBD1, 6 bases. This CDR3 region has 15 residues. Trimming took 0 bases from V and 3 from J, leaving 11 bases between them. Germline CDR1 is LNHNV and CDR2 is YYDKDF (reference sequence). The CDR3 sequence: CATSRDRAGEETQYF. DNA of the CDR3: TGTGCCACCAGCAGAGATCGGGCAGGGGAAGAGACCCAGTACTTC.

V and J are TRBV7-2 and TRBJ1-2; D not resolved. The CDR3 runs to 16 residues. CDR1 is SGHTA, CDR2 FQGNSA, per germline. V was shortened by 7 bases and J by 0 bases, with 18 bases between the two germline ends. DNA of the CDR3: TGTGCCAGCACCCTATCTGCGGTCACCACTAACTATGGCTACACCTTC. Protein sequence: CASTLSAVTTNYGYTF.

V gene TRBV28 combines with J gene TRBJ2-7; D is possibly TRBD2 (6 bases). CDR3 length: 15 amino acids. CDR1 and CDR2 (germline): MDHEN, SYDVKM. V was clipped by 6 bases and J by 1 base, with 16 bases between them. In DNA form, the CDR3 reads TGTGCCAGCAGCCTAGTTTCCGGGACTTCCTACGAGCAGTACTTC. Its translation: CASSLVSGTSYEQYF.

The chain is built from TRBV5-1 and TRBJ1-5; D unclear. In germline, CDR1 is SGHRS, CDR2 YFSETQ. The CDR3 sequence is 14 residues long. Trimming took 0 bases from V and 0 from J, leaving 4 bases between them. CDR3 sequence (DNA): TGCGCCAGCAGCTTGGACAGTAGCAATCAGCCCCAGCATTTT. Encoded protein: CASSLDSSNQPQHF.

The V and J genes are TRBV6-5 and TRBJ2-7, with a weak D call TRBD2 (6 bases). Germline CDR1 is MNHEY and CDR2 is SVGAGI. The CDR3 contains 14 residues. V was cut by 4 bases and J by 7 bases, with 17 bases left in between. CDR3 sequence (DNA): TGTGCCAGCAGTTCCCCCTCGGAGGGCCAGGAGCAGTACTTC. Translating it yields CASSSPSEGQEQYF.

The chain uses TRBV9 and TRBJ2-1; tentative D call: TRBD2 (5 bases). CDR3 length: 15 residues. Germline lookup yields CDR1 SGDLS and CDR2 YYNGEE. V was clipped by 1 base and J by 2 bases, with 10 bases between them. In DNA form, the CDR3 reads TGTGCCAGCAGCGTAACCATGGAGGCCTACAATGAGCAGTTCTTC. Its translation: CASSVTMEAYNEQFF.

The rearrangement uses TRBV11-3 and TRBJ1-5; TRBD1 matches at 8 bases. The J segment lost 0 bases and the V segment lost 4 bases, leaving 11 bases of the junction unmatched. This CDR3 region has 18 residues. CDR1 SGHNT and CDR2 YENEEA come from the germline V gene. The CDR3 spells CASSSPRQGAISNQPQHF. The CDR3 nucleotides are TGTGCCAGCAGCTCCCCCCGGCAGGGGGCGATTAGCAATCAGCCCCAGCATTTT.

With respect to this clone: Distinct nucleotide sequences in the sample also encode this CDR3. The chain carries TRBV6-5 and TRBJ2-3, with TRBD2 as a possible D gene (6 bases). V lost 2 bases and J 0 bases, leaving 9 bases between the germline ends. Germline V gene sequence: CDR1 MNHEY, CDR2 SVGAGI. This CDR3 is built from 15 residues. CDR3 loop: CASSYGGASTDTQYF. Here the CDR3 DNA reads TGTGCCAGCAGTTACGGCGGGGCTAGCACAGATACGCAGTATTTT.

This clone has more than one count but fewer than ten. The genes are TRBV29-1 and TRBJ1-1; tentative D call: TRBD1 (5 bases). This CDR3 region has 15 residues. The germline CDR1 and CDR2 sequences are SQVTM and ANQGSEA. Trimming removed 3 bases at V and 1 base at J, with 15 bases between. The CDR3 DNA reads TGCAGCGTTGAGGGCCAGGGAGGGCGGAACACTGAAGCTTTCTTT. It is translated as CSVEGQGGRNTEAFF.

This clone has at least ten counts. The gene calls are TRBV19 and TRBJ1-5, with D perhaps TRBD1 (5 bases). V lost 0 bases and J 7 bases, leaving 19 bases between the germline ends. Germline CDR1 is LNHDA and CDR2 is SQIVND (reference sequence). The CDR3 extends over 17 amino acids. The CDR3 here is CASSIDLWGGVRQPQHF. The CDR3 bases are TGTGCCAGTAGTATAGATCTATGGGGAGGGGTTCGGCAGCCCCAGCATTTT.

The chain is built from TRBV11-2 and TRBJ1-3; 9 bases map to TRBD1. The CDR3 extends over 16 amino acids. V lost 3 bases, J lost 4 bases, and 7 bases stayed unmatched. The V gene's germline CDR1 is SGHAT and CDR2 FQNNGV. In DNA, the CDR3 is TGTGCCAGCAGCTTTACGGGACAGGGATCCGGAAACACCATATATTTT. Protein sequence: CASSFTGQGSGNTIYF. The complete variable domain, with remaining parts taken from reference TRBV11-2 and TRBJ1-3, reads EAGVAQSPRYKIIEKRQSVAFWCNPISGHATLYWYQQILGQGPKLLIQFQNNGVVDDSQLPKDRFSAERLKGVDSTLKIQPAKLEDSAVYLCASSFTGQGSGNTIYFGEGSWLTVV.